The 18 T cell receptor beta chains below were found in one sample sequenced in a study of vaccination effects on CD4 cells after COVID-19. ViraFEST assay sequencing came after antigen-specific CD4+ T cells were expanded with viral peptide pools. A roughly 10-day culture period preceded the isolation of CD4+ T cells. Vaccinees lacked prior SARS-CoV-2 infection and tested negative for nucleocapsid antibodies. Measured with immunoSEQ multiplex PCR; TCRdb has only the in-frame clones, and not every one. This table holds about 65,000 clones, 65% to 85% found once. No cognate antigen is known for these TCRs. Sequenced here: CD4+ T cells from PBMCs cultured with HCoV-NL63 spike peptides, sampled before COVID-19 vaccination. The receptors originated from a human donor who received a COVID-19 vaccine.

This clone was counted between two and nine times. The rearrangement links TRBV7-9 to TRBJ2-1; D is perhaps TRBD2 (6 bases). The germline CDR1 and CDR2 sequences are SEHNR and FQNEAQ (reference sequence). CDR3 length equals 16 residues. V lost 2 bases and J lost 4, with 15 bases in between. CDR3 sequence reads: CASSLLLAGFYNEQFF. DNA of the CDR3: TGTGCCAGCAGCTTACTACTAGCAGGGTTTTACAATGAGCAGTTCTTC.

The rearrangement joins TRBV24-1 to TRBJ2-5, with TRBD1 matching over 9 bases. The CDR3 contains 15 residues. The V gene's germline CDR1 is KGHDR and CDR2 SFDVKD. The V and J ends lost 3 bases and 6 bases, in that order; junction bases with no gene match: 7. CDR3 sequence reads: CATSDPQGAGQTQYF. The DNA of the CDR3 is TGTGCCACCAGTGATCCACAGGGGGCTGGACAGACCCAGTACTTC.

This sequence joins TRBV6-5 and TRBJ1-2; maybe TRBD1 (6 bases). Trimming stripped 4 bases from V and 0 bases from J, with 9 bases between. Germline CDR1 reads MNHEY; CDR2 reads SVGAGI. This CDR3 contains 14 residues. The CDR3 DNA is TGTGCCAGCAGTTTCGGACAGTCTAACTATGGCTACACCTTC. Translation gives CASSFGQSNYGYTF.

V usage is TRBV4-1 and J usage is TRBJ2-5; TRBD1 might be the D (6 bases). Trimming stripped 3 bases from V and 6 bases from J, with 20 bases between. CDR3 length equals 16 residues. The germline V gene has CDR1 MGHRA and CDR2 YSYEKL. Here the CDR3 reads CASSHTIGQNKKTQYF. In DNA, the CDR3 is TGCGCCAGCAGCCACACTATCGGACAGAACAAGAAGACCCAGTACTTC.

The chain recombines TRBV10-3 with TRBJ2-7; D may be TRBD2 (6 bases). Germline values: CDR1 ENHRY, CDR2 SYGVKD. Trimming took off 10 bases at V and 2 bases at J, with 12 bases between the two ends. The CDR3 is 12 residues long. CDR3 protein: CATRDSTYEQYV. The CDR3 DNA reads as TGTGCCACCCGGGACTCAACCTACGAGCAGTACGTC.

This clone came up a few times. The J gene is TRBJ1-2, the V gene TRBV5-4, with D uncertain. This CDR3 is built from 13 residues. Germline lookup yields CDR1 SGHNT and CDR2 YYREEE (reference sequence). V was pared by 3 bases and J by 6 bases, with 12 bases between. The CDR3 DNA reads TGTGCCAGCAGCTGGGAGGGAGTTCATGGCTACACCTTC. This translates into CASSWEGVHGYTF.

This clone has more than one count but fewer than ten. The CDR3 protein is CASSLRGRHGYTF. The CDR3 coding sequence is TGTGCCAGCAGTTTGAGAGGTCGGCATGGCTACACCTTC. The chain employs TRBV12-3 or TRBV12-4 and TRBJ1-2; D is unclear. Trimming cost V 3 bases and J 6 bases, with 11 bases left between them. The CDR3 runs 13 residues.

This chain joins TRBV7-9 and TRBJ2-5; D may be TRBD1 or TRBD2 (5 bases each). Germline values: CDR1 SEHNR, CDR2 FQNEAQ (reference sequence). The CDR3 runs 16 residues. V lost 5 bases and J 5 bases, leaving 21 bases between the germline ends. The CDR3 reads CASSHRDGTSRETQYF. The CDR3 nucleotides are TGTGCCAGCAGCCACCGGGACGGTACTTCTAGGGAGACCCAGTACTTC.

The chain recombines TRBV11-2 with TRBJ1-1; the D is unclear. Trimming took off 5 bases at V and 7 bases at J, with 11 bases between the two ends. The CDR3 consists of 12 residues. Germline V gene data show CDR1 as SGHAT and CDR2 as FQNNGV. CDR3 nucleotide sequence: TGTGCCAGCAGCCGTCGGGATATTGAAGCTTTCTTT. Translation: CASSRRDIEAFF.

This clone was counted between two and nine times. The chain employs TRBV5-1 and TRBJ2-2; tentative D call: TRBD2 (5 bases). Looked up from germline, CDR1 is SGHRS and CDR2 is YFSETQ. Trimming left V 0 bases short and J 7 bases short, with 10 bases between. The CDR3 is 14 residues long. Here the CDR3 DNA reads TGCGCCAGCAGCTTGGTGTCGGCGGGCGGGGAGCTGTTTTTT. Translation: CASSLVSAGGELFF.

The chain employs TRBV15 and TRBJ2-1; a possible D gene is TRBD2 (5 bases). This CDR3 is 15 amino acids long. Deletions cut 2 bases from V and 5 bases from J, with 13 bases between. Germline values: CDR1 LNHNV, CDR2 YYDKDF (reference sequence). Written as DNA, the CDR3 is TGTGCCACCAGCAGACGGACTCCCGGGGACAATGAGCAGTTCTTC. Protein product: CATSRRTPGDNEQFF.

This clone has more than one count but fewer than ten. CDR3 sequence: CASSIGIRVVSTGELFF. CDR3 coding DNA: TGTGCCAGTAGTATAGGGATCAGGGTAGTAAGCACCGGGGAGCTGTTTTTT. The J gene is TRBJ2-2, the V gene TRBV19; the D gene is possibly TRBD1 (5 bases). CDR1 and CDR2 from the germline V gene are LNHDA and SQIVND (reference sequence). V lost 1 base and J lost 4, with 16 bases in between. The CDR3 is 17 amino acids.

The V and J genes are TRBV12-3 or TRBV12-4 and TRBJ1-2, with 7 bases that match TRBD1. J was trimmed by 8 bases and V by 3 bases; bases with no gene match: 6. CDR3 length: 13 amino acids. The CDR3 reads CASSLSRGLGYTF. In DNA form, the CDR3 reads TGTGCCAGCAGTTTGTCCAGGGGGTTAGGCTACACCTTC.

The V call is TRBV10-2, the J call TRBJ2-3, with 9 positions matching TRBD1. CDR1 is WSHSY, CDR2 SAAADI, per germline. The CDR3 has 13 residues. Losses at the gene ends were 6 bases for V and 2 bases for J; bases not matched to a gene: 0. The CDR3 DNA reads TGCGCCAGCAGACAGGGGGCCACAGATACGCAGTATTTT. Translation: CASRQGATDTQYF.

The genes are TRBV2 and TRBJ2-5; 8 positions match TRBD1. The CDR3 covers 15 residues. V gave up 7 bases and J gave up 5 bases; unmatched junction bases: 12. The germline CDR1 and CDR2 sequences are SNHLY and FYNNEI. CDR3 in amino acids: CASNYQGAPQETQYF. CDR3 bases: TGTGCCAGCAATTATCAGGGGGCGCCCCAGGAGACCCAGTACTTC.

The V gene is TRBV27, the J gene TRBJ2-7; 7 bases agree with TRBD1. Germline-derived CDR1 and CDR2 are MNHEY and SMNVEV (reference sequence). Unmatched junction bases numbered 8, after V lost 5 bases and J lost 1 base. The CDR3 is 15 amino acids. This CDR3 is CASSKRTGLSYEQYV. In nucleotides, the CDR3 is TGTGCCAGCAGTAAACGGACAGGCTTATCCTACGAGCAGTACGTC.

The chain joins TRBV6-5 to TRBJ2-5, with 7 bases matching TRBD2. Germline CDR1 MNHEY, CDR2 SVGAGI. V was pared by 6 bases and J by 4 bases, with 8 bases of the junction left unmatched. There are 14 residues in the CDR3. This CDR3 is CASSLGGSTETQYF. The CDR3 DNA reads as TGTGCCAGCAGCCTCGGGGGGAGCACAGAGACCCAGTACTTC.

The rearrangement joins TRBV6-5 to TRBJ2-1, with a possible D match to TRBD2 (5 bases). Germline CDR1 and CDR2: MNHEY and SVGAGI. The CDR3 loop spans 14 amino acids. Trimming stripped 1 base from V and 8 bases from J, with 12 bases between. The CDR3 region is CASSYYRGSDEQFF. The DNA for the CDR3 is TGTGCCAGCAGTTACTATCGGGGATCGGATGAGCAGTTCTTC.